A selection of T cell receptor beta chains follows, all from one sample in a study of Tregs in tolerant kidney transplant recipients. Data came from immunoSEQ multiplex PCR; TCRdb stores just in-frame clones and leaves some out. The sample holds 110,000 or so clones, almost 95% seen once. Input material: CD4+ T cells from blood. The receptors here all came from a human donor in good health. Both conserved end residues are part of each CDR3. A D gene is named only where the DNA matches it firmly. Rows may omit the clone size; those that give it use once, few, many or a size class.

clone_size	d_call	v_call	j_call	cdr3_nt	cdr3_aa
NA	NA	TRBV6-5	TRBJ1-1	TGTGCCAGCGGGCGGACGGGAAAGAACACTGAAGCTTTCTTT	CASGRTGKNTEAFF
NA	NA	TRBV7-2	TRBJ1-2	TGTGCCAGCAGCTTAGGTGCAGGTGGAAGGGATGGCTACACCTTC	CASSLGAGGRDGYTF
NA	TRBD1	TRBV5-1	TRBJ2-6	TGCGCCAGCAGCCAGACAGGGTCTGGGGCCAACGTCCTGACTTTC	CASSQTGSGANVLTF
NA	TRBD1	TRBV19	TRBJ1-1	TGTGCCAGTCAACTCCGGGACAGGGGGCGCGGGAACACTGAAGCTTTCTTT	CASQLRDRGRGNTEAFF
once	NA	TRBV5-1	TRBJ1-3	TGCGCCAGCAGCTTGGATCCTCAGGGACTAGTCTCTGGAAACACCATATATTTT	CASSLDPQGLVSGNTIYF
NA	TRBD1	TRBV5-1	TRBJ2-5	TGCGCCAGCAGCCCAGGGACAGGGAGGGCTGAAGAGACCCAGTACTTC	CASSPGTGRAEETQYF
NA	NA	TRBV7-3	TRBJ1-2	TGTGCCAGCAGCTTAAGTAACTCCGCTGGCTACACCTTC	CASSLSNSAGYTF
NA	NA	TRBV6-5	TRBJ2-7	TGTGCCAGCAGACCCTCCGACCGGTTCTCCTACGAGCAGTACTTC	CASRPSDRFSYEQYF
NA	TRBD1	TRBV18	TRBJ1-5	TGTGCCAGCTCACCACAGGGGGCCGGGAGCAATCAGCCCCAGCATTTT	CASSPQGAGSNQPQHF
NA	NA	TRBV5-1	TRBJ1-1	TGCGCCAGCAGCTTGCCTCTAGGAGGAACGGGCACTGAAGCTTTCTTT	CASSLPLGGTGTEAFF
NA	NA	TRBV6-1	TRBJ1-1	TGTGCCAGCAGTGAATCCGGCAGGCTGGAAGCTTTCTTT	CASSESGRLEAFF
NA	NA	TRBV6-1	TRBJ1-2	TGTGCCAGCAGCGTCGGTGGTCCCTGGGGCTACACCTTC	CASSVGGPWGYTF
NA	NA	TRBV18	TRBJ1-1	TGTGCCAGCTCACCACCGAGGGGTCTAGGGAACACTGAAGCTTTCTTT	CASSPPRGLGNTEAFF
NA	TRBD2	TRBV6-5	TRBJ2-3	TGTGCCAGCAGTCTATTCCAAGCGGGAGCAGATACGCAGTATTTT	CASSLFQAGADTQYF
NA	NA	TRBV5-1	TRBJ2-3	TGCGCCAGCAGCTTGGAGGGCGGTATTACGCAGTATTTT	CASSLEGGITQYF
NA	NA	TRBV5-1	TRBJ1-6	TGCGCCAGCAGCTTGGGACGGGGTGGATATAATTCACCCCTCCACTTT	CASSLGRGGYNSPLHF
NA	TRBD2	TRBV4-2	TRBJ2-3	TGTGCCAGCAGCCCGTTAGCGGGGGTGAACACAGATACGCAGTATTTT	CASSPLAGVNTDTQYF
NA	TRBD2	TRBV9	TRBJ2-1	TGTGCCAGCAGCTCCTGGACTAGCGGGGGGGACTCCTACAATGAGCAGTTCTTC	CASSSWTSGGDSYNEQFF
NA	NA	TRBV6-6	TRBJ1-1	TGTGCCAGCAGTTACGATCGGCGGGCCGGCGCTGAAGCTTTCTTT	CASSYDRRAGAEAFF
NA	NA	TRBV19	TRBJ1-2	TGTGCCAGTAGTACCCATAGACAGTCCTATGGCTACACCTTC	CASSTHRQSYGYTF
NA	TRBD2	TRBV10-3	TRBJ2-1	TGTGCCATCAGTGACCTGGGACTAGCGGGGGGTGAGCAGTTCTTC	CAISDLGLAGGEQFF
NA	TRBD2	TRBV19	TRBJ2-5	TGTGCCAGTAGTATAGAGACTAGCGGACAAGAGACCCAGTACTTC	CASSIETSGQETQYF
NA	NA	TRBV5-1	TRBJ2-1	TGCGCCAGCAGCACCGGGACTCTGGGGAATGAGCAGTTCTTC	CASSTGTLGNEQFF
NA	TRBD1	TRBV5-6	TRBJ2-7	TGTGCCAGCAGCTTGGGACCACAGGGGAAGAGCTCCTACGAGCAGTACTTC	CASSLGPQGKSSYEQYF
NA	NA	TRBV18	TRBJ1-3	TGTGCCAGCTCATCAGGTTCGAGCTCTGGAAACACCATATATTTT	CASSSGSSSGNTIYF
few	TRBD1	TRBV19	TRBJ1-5	TGTGCCAGTCTAGCAGGGGGGGCGTCTATGAAGCCCCAGCATTTT	CASLAGGASMKPQHF
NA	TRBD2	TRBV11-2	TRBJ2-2	TGTGCCAGCAGCTTAAGACTAGCGGAGACCCCCGGGGAGCTGTTTTTT	CASSLRLAETPGELFF
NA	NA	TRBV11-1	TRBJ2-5	TGTGCCAGCAGCCCTCTCTCCGCGATGCAGACCCAGTACTTC	CASSPLSAMQTQYF
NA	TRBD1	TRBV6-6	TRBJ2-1	TGTGCCAGCAGGTCACAGGGGGTTACTTACAATGAGCAGTTCTTC	CASRSQGVTYNEQFF